The rows below give T cell receptor beta chains drawn from one sample of a study of shared clonotypes between healthy human individuals. Assay used: immunoSEQ multiplex PCR; TCRdb lists only in-frame clones, some missing. Of hundreds of thousands of clones listed, roughly 72% are singletons. The sample was memory CD4+ T cells sorted from blood. All receptors come from a woman aged 25 to 39 in good health. CDR3s include the opening cysteine and the closing phenylalanine or tryptophan. Each record gives: V gene, clone size, J gene, D gene, CDR3 protein, CDR3 DNA. D genes are given only for firm matches. Not all rows give a size; the values are once, few, many and, for expanded clones, a class.

TRBV6-5	NA	TRBJ2-6	NA	CASSYTGAGANVLTF	TGTGCCAGCAGTTACACAGGCGCCGGGGCCAACGTCCTGACTTTC
TRBV11-2	NA	TRBJ1-1	NA	CASSTQRNTEAFF	TGTGCCAGCAGCACACAGAGGAACACTGAAGCTTTCTTT
TRBV19	NA	TRBJ2-3	NA	CASSGMYTQYF	TGTGCCAGTAGTGGTATGTATACGCAGTATTTT
TRBV19	NA	TRBJ1-5	TRBD1	CASSMPDRASQPQHF	TGTGCCAGTAGTATGCCTGACAGGGCCTCTCAGCCCCAGCATTTT
TRBV29-1	NA	TRBJ2-5	TRBD2	CSPDGKVSGRARETQYF	TGCAGCCCTGACGGGAAGGTTAGCGGGAGGGCCCGAGAGACCCAGTACTTC
TRBV27	NA	TRBJ2-1	TRBD2	CASTLRAGGPYNEQFF	TGTGCCAGCACCCTCCGAGCGGGGGGGCCTTACAATGAGCAGTTCTTC
TRBV7-2	NA	TRBJ2-6	TRBD1	CASSPRGQGFSGANVLTF	TGTGCCAGCAGCCCTCGCGGACAGGGGTTCTCCGGGGCCAACGTCCTGACTTTC
TRBV19	NA	TRBJ1-3	NA	CASSTRQASSGNTIYF	TGTGCCAGTAGTACCCGACAGGCAAGCTCTGGAAACACCATATATTTT
TRBV29-1	few	TRBJ2-7	NA	CSVGGLGDYEQYF	TGCAGCGTCGGTGGGTTGGGGGACTACGAGCAGTACTTC
TRBV6-1	NA	TRBJ1-5	NA	CASIGDHQPQHF	TGTGCCAGCATCGGGGATCATCAGCCCCAGCATTTT
TRBV7-9	few	TRBJ2-1	NA	CASSPRTEGPFF	TGTGCCAGCAGCCCAAGGACTGAAGGGCCGTTCTTC
TRBV29-1	few	TRBJ2-7	TRBD1	CSVVPGQVPHEQYF	TGCAGCGTTGTTCCGGGACAGGTCCCACACGAGCAGTACTTC
TRBV29-1	few	TRBJ2-3	NA	CSVGQGGDTQYF	TGCAGCGTTGGCCAGGGGGGCGATACGCAGTATTTT
TRBV28	NA	TRBJ2-7	NA	CASSLTPEGQQYF	TGTGCCAGCAGCCTAACCCCTGAGGGACAGCAGTACTTC
TRBV9	NA	TRBJ2-3	TRBD2	CASSVGAGTSTDTQYF	TGTGCCAGCAGCGTAGGAGCGGGAACCAGCACAGATACGCAGTATTTT
TRBV5-4	few	TRBJ2-7	TRBD2	CASSRLAGGSYEQYF	TGTGCCAGCAGCCGACTAGCGGGAGGAAGCTACGAGCAGTACTTC
TRBV5-8	NA	TRBJ2-3	TRBD2	CASSGLAGAADTQYF	TGTGCCAGCAGCGGACTAGCGGGAGCGGCCGATACGCAGTATTTT
TRBV6-4	many	TRBJ1-1	TRBD1	CASSGTENTEAFF	TGTGCCAGCTCCGGGACAGAGAACACTGAAGCTTTCTTT
TRBV19	NA	TRBJ2-3	NA	CASTQGLTQYF	TGTGCCAGTACGCAAGGGCTTACGCAGTATTTT
TRBV13	NA	TRBJ2-1	NA	CASSKESVGEQFF	TGTGCCAGCAGCAAAGAGAGTGTGGGAGAGCAGTTCTTC
TRBV4-1	NA	TRBJ2-2	NA	CASSPVGPKPGELFF	TGCGCCAGCAGCCCCGTTGGGCCTAAGCCCGGGGAGCTGTTTTTT
TRBV11-2	once	TRBJ2-1	NA	CASSSRDLGGNEQFF	TGTGCCAGCAGCTCACGGGACCTTGGGGGCAATGAGCAGTTCTTC
TRBV15	NA	TRBJ1-3	NA	CATSRDEVRRRPRGNTIYF	TGTGCCACCAGCAGAGATGAGGTCAGGAGGAGGCCGAGGGGAAACACCATATATTTT
TRBV11-2	NA	TRBJ2-7	NA	CASTLTDPAYEQYF	TGTGCCAGCACCCTCACCGACCCAGCCTACGAGCAGTACTTC
TRBV7-9	NA	TRBJ2-3	NA	CASSPRAAGDTQYF	TGTGCCAGCAGCCCGAGGGCAGCCGGAGATACGCAGTATTTT
TRBV10-3	NA	TRBJ1-4	NA	CAISEGATNEKLFF	TGTGCCATCAGTGAGGGTGCAACTAATGAAAAACTGTTTTTT
TRBV29-1	NA	TRBJ1-3	TRBD1	CSVRQGSSGNTIYF	TGCAGCGTCCGACAGGGCAGCTCTGGAAACACCATATATTTT